The 19 T cell receptor beta chains listed next were all sequenced from one sample in a study of shared clonotypes between healthy human individuals. Produced via immunoSEQ multiplex PCR; TCRdb's table is partial and in-frame only. Of roughly 1,100,000 clones in the sample, approximately 72% were seen once. Sequenced input: memory CD4+ T cells sorted from blood. Subset in this sample: CD45RA-negative fraction. Receptors originate from a man between 18 and 35 years old in good health.

The CDR3, as DNA: TGTGCCAGCAGCTTAAGGGAGGGCGGCTACACCTTC. This gives the protein CASSLREGGYTF. The chain couples TRBV7-9 to TRBJ1-2; D gene unclear. V lost 2 bases to trimming and J lost 8 bases, with 9 bases between them. This CDR3 comprises 12 residues. The germline CDR1 and CDR2 sequences are SEHNR and FQNEAQ (reference sequence).

The chain is built from TRBV2 and TRBJ2-3, with D uncertain. V was trimmed by 6 bases and J by 2 bases, leaving 9 bases between them. Germline assignment: CDR1 SNHLY and CDR2 FYNNEI. The CDR3 has 13 amino acids. CDR3 loop: CASSYGVTDTQYF. The DNA for the CDR3 is TGTGCCAGCAGCTACGGAGTCACAGATACGCAGTATTTT.

This clone was recorded once. This rearrangement joins TRBV7-6 to TRBJ2-7; D could derive from TRBD1 or TRBD2 (5 bases each). With 2 bases removed from V and 4 bases from J, the gap between germline ends came to 18 bases. CDR3 length equals 16 residues. Germline CDR1 and CDR2: SGHVS and FNYEAQ. For the CDR3, the DNA is TGTGCCAGCAGCTTATCTATGGGGGTCGGTGGGTACGAGCAGTACTTC. Translated, it gives CASSLSMGVGGYEQYF.

The rearrangement uses TRBV6-6 and TRBJ2-1, with D perhaps assigned TRBD1 or TRBD2 (5 bases each). The length of the CDR3 is 11 residues. The germline V gene encodes CDR1 MNHNY and CDR2 SVGAGI (reference sequence). Trimming removed 10 bases from V and 5 bases from J, with 9 bases in between. This chain's CDR3 is CATGRDNEQFF. CDR3 DNA sequence: TGTGCCACGGGGCGGGACAATGAGCAGTTCTTC.

There are a few counts of this clone. The chain uses TRBV6-6 and TRBJ1-6; no definite D call. The V gene lost 2 bases and the J gene lost 7 bases, with 9 bases spanning the gap. The CDR3 has 14 amino acids. Germline V lookup: CDR1 MNHNY, CDR2 SVGAGI (reference sequence). Here the CDR3 DNA reads TGTGCCAGCAGTTACGAACGGGGAAATTCACCCCTCCACTTT. Translating it yields CASSYERGNSPLHF.

J is TRBJ1-5 and V is TRBV6-1, with unresolved D. Trimming removed 4 bases at V and 2 bases at J, with 15 bases between. The CDR3 is made up of 16 amino acids. Germline CDR1 and CDR2: MNHNS and SASEGT. CDR3 bases: TGTGCCAGCAGTGGGGAAGCCCCCCAGGGCAATCAGCCCCAGCATTTT. As protein: CASSGEAPQGNQPQHF.

The rearrangement links TRBV7-3 to TRBJ1-2; D is possibly TRBD1 (5 bases). Deletions cut 4 bases from V and 4 bases from J, with 13 bases between. This CDR3 has 14 residues. Germline loops: CDR1 SGHTA, CDR2 FQGTGA. The CDR3 region has the DNA TGTGCCAGCAGCTCCCAGGGAGGGATCTATGGCTACACCTTC. Amino acid sequence: CASSSQGGIYGYTF.

The chain uses TRBV11-3 and TRBJ2-1; 7 bases line up with TRBD2. This CDR3 contains 16 residues. Looked up from germline, CDR1 is SGHNT and CDR2 is YENEEA. Trimming removed 5 bases from V and 5 bases from J; junction bases left unmatched: 12. The CDR3 nucleotides are TGTGCCAGCAGCATCAATAGCGGGCGGGGGAACAATGAGCAGTTCTTC. It is translated as CASSINSGRGNNEQFF.

CDR3 in DNA: TGTGCCAGCAGGACCGATTTGTACGAGCAGTACTTC. It translates to CASRTDLYEQYF. The chain uses TRBV6-1 and TRBJ2-7; D ambiguous. Trimming removed 6 bases from V and 4 bases from J, with 10 bases in between. CDR3 length equals 12 residues. Germline V gene lookup returns CDR1 MNHNS and CDR2 SASEGT.

This clone was counted between two and nine times. The V and J genes are TRBV7-9 and TRBJ2-1; no clear D gene. CDR3 length: 14 amino acids. Trimming cost V 4 bases and J 4 bases, with 11 bases left between them. The germline V gene has CDR1 SEHNR and CDR2 FQNEAQ (reference sequence). The DNA of the CDR3 is TGTGCCAGCAGCTCTAACTACCCTTACAATGAGCAGTTCTTC. Encoded protein: CASSSNYPYNEQFF.

This clone occurred many times. The chain links TRBV9 to TRBJ2-1; 14 bases match TRBD2. With 4 bases clipped from V and 12 bases from J, the junction kept 9 bases outside the gene matches. Germline-derived CDR1 and CDR2 are SGDLS and YYNGEE. CDR3 length: 15 residues. This CDR3 is CASSSGTSGSTGQFF. The CDR3 region has the DNA TGTGCCAGCAGCTCCGGGACTAGCGGGAGTACTGGGCAGTTCTTC.

The chain joins TRBV4-2 to TRBJ2-4; 7 nucleotides line up with TRBD2. V was pared by 0 bases and J by 8 bases, with 7 bases of the junction left unmatched. CDR1 and CDR2 from the germline V gene are LGHNA and YNFKEQ. The CDR3 consists of 15 residues. CDR3 sequence: CASSQDRTSTDIQYF. The CDR3 region has the DNA TGTGCCAGCAGCCAAGACCGGACTAGTACGGACATTCAGTACTTC.

V is TRBV4-2 and J is TRBJ1-2; a weak D match, TRBD1 (5 bases). The CDR3 extends over 15 amino acids. The germline CDR1 and CDR2 sequences are LGHNA and YNFKEQ. The ends were cut back, 3 bases at V and 8 bases at J, with 19 bases in the middle. CDR3 protein: CASSQESGQVRGYTF. CDR3 nucleotides: TGTGCCAGCAGCCAGGAGAGCGGACAAGTGAGAGGCTACACCTTC.

This chain connects TRBV5-6 to TRBJ2-6; D not certain. V shed 0 bases and J shed 0 bases, with 7 bases lying between them. From germline, CDR1 is SGHDT and CDR2 YYEEEE. This CDR3 contains 16 residues. The CDR3 here is CASSLGRASGANVLTF. The CDR3 DNA follows: TGTGCCAGCAGCTTGGGTCGGGCCTCTGGGGCCAACGTCCTGACTTTC.

The genes are TRBV7-9 and TRBJ2-5; D may be TRBD1 (6 bases). The germline V and J ends were trimmed by 5 bases and 5 bases, with 18 bases remaining between them. CDR3 length equals 15 residues. The germline V gene encodes CDR1 SEHNR and CDR2 FQNEAQ (reference sequence). In nucleotides, the CDR3 is TGTGCCAGCAGCCCCAGTTGGGGGCAAGGGGAGACCCAGTACTTC. The encoded protein is CASSPSWGQGETQYF.

This clone was seen a handful of times. The gene calls are TRBV30 and TRBJ1-5; no clear D. This CDR3 is 14 amino acids long. Per germline, CDR1 GTSNPN and CDR2 SVGIG (reference sequence). The ends were cut back, 0 bases at V and 1 base at J, with 7 bases in the middle. CDR3: CAWSVPTSNQPQHF. The CDR3 DNA sequence: TGTGCCTGGAGTGTCCCCACCAGCAATCAGCCCCAGCATTTT.

This chain uses TRBV27 with TRBJ2-3; 12 nucleotides line up with TRBD2. CDR1 and CDR2 from the germline V gene are MNHEY and SMNVEV (reference sequence). The CDR3 length is 15 residues. V shed 6 bases, J shed 1 base, and the junction held 2 bases outside the gene matches. The CDR3 spells CASRRLAGGTDTQYF. CDR3 coding DNA: TGTGCCAGCAGGAGACTAGCGGGGGGCACAGATACGCAGTATTTT.

The chain joins TRBV6-5 to TRBJ1-4; the match to TRBD1 covers 8 bases. The CDR3 length is 14 residues. The trim removed 6 bases at V and 5 bases at J, leaving 5 bases unmatched. Germline CDR1 MNHEY, CDR2 SVGAGI. CDR3 nucleotide sequence: TGTGCCAGCAGACTCGACAGGGGAAATGAAAAACTGTTTTTT. It translates to CASRLDRGNEKLFF.

This chain connects TRBV6-1 to TRBJ2-3; 8 nucleotides match TRBD2. J gave up 0 bases and V 0 bases, and 5 bases lay outside the gene matches. Germline V gene data show CDR1 as MNHNS and CDR2 as SASEGT. The length of the CDR3 is 17 residues. The CDR3 region is CASSEALLAASTDTQYF. In DNA form, the CDR3 reads TGTGCCAGCAGTGAAGCTTTACTAGCGGCAAGCACAGATACGCAGTATTTT.